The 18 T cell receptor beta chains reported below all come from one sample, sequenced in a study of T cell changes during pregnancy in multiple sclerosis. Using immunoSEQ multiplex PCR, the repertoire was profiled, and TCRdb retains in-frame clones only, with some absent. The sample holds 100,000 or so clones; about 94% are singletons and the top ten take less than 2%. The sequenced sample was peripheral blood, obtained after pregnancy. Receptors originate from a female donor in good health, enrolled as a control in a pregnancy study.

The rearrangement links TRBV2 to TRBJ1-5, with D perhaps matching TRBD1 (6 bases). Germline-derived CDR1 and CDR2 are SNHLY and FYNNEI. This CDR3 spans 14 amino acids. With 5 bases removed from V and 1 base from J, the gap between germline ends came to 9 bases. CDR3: CASSYQGSNQPQHF. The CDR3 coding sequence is TGTGCCAGCAGTTATCAGGGGAGCAATCAGCCCCAGCATTTT.

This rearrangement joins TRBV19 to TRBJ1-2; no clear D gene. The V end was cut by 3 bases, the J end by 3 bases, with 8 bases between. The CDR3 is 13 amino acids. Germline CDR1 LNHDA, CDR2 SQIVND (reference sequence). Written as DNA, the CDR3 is TGTGCCAGTAGTATCACCTACGACTATGGCTACACCTTC. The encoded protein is CASSITYDYGYTF. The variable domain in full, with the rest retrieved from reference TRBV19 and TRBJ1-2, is DGGITQSPKYLFRKEGQNVTLSCEQNLNHDAMYWYRQDPGQGLRLIYYSQIVNDFQKGDIAEGYSVSREKKESFPLTVTSAQKNPTAFYLCASSITYDYGYTFGSGTRLTVV.

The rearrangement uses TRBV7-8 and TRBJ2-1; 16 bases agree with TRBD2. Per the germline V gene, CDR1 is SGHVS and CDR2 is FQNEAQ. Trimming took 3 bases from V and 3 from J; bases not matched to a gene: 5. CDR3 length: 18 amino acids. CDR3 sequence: CASSLGLAGGDVYNEQFF. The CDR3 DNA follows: TGTGCCAGCAGCTTGGGACTAGCGGGAGGGGACGTCTACAATGAGCAGTTCTTC.

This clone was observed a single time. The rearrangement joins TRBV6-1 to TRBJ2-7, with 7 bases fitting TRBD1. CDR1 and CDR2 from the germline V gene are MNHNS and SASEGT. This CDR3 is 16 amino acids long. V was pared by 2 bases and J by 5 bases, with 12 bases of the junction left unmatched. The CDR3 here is CASSEHRDSPQHEQYF. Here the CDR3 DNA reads TGTGCCAGCAGTGAACATAGGGACAGCCCCCAACACGAGCAGTACTTC.

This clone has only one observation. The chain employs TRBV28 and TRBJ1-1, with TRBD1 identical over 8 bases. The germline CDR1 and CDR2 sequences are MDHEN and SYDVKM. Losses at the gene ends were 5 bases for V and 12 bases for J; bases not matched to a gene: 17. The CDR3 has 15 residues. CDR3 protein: CASSPAGQGPIQTFF. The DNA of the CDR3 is TGTGCCAGCAGTCCCGCAGGACAGGGACCCATTCAGACTTTCTTT.

CDR3 loop: CASSIGGTGKGDTQYF. CDR3 nucleotides: TGTGCCAGTAGTATTGGAGGGACAGGGAAGGGGGATACGCAGTATTTT. The chain links TRBV19 to TRBJ2-3; 9 nucleotides line up with TRBD1. Germline V CDR1 and CDR2: LNHDA, SQIVND (reference sequence). V shed 3 bases, J shed 6 bases, and the junction held 10 bases outside the gene matches. The CDR3 has 16 amino acids.

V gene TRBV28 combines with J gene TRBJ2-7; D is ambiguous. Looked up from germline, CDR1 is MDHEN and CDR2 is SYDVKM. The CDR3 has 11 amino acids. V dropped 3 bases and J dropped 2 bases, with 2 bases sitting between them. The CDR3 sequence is CASSFTYEQYF. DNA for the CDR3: TGTGCCAGCAGTTTTACCTACGAGCAGTACTTC.

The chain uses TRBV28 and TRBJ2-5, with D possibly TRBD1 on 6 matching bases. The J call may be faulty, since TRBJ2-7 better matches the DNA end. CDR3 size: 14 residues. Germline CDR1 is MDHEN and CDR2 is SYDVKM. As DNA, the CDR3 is TGTGCCAGCAGAAGAACAGGGATAGGCTACGAGCAGTACTTC. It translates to CASRRTGIGYEQYF.

This CDR3 reads CASSPPYTDTQYF. The CDR3 DNA reads as TGTGCCAGCAGCCCCCCTTACACAGATACGCAGTATTTT. The chain carries TRBV7-2 and TRBJ2-3; D is undetermined. The germline V gene has CDR1 SGHTA and CDR2 FQGNSA. There are 13 residues in the CDR3. V lost 5 bases, J lost 2 bases, and 8 bases lay in between.

The CDR3 reads CASSDTGYNEQFF. In nucleotides, the CDR3 is TGTGCCAGCAGTGACACAGGGTACAATGAGCAGTTCTTC. V usage is TRBV6-4 and J usage is TRBJ2-1; D might be TRBD1 (6 bases). V was clipped by 2 bases and J by 4 bases, with 6 bases between them. Looked up from germline, CDR1 is MRHNA and CDR2 is SNTAGT. This CDR3 spans 13 amino acids.

This CDR3 is CSVDLTLRFYEQYF. CDR3 nucleotides: TGCAGCGTTGATCTGACTCTCCGATTCTACGAGCAGTACTTC. This rearrangement joins TRBV29-1 to TRBJ2-7; no firm D call. The CDR3 totals 14 residues. From germline, CDR1 is SQVTM and CDR2 ANQGSEA. Trimming shortened V by 3 bases and J by 3 bases, and 15 bases separated the two germline ends.

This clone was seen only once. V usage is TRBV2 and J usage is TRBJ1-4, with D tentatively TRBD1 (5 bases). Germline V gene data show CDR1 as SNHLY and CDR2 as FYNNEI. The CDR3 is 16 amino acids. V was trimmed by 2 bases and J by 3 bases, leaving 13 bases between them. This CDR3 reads CASSESPRDPNEKLFF. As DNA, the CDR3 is TGTGCCAGCAGTGAAAGTCCCAGGGATCCTAATGAAAAACTGTTTTTT.

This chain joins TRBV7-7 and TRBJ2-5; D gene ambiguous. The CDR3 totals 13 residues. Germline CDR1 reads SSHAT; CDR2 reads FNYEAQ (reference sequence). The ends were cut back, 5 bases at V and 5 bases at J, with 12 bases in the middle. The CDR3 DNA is TGTGCCAGCAGCCCCAGCGCCGGGGAGACCCAGTACTTC. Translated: CASSPSAGETQYF.

The CDR3 nucleotides are TGTGCCAGCAGCCCGCAGGGGGCCGGTGAAAAACTGTTTTTT. It encodes CASSPQGAGEKLFF. The chain uses TRBV11-1 and TRBJ1-4; 8 positions match TRBD1. CDR3 length: 14 amino acids. The germline CDR1 and CDR2 sequences are SGHAT and FQDESV (reference sequence). The J segment lost 7 bases and the V segment lost 5 bases, leaving 6 bases of the junction unmatched. The full variable domain, rest sourced from reference TRBV11-1 and TRBJ1-4, is EAEVAQSPRYKITEKSQAVAFWCDPISGHATLYWYRQILGQGPELLVQFQDESVVDDSQLPKDRFSAERLKGVDSTLKIQPAELGDSAMYLCASSPQGAGEKLFFGSGTQLSVL.

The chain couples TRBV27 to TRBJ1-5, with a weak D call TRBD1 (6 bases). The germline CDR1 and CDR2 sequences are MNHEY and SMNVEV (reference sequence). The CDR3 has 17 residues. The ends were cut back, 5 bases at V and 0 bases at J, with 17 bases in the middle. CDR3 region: CASSPSRDIYSNQPQHF. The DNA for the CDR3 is TGTGCCAGCAGTCCATCCCGGGACATATATAGCAATCAGCCCCAGCATTTT.

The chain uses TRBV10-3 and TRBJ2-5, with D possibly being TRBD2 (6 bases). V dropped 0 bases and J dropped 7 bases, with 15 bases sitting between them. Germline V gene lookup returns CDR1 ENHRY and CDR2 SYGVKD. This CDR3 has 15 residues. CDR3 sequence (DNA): TGTGCCATCAGTGAGTCGGGAGGATTTGGGGGGACCCAGTACTTC. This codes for CAISESGGFGGTQYF.

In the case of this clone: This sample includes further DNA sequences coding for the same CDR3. The chain's CDR3 is CASSEQLYNEQFF. The DNA of the CDR3 is TGTGCCAGCAGTGAACAACTGTACAATGAGCAGTTCTTC. The rearrangement joins TRBV2 to TRBJ2-1; no clear D. The germline CDR1 and CDR2 sequences are SNHLY and FYNNEI. The CDR3 consists of 13 residues. V was cut by 2 bases and J by 4 bases, with 6 bases left in between.

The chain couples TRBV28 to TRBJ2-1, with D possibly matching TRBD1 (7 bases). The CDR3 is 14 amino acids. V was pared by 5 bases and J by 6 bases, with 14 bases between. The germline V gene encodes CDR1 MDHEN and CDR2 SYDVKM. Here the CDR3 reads CASSPAGQINEQFF. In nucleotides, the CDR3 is TGTGCCAGCAGTCCGGCGGGACAGATCAATGAGCAGTTCTTC.